The 23 T cell receptor beta chains listed next were all sequenced from one sample in a study of T cells in Graves' hyperthyroidism and ophthalmopathy. There were TCR beta CDR3 regions amplified from RNA transcripts. The TCR CDR3 was amplified in a first-round RT-PCR using the HTBI primer set. MiXCR was run by TCRdb on the multiplex PCR reads, yielding one entry per CDR3 protein. The data contain 490,000 or so distinct CDR3 sequences, 15% to 20% of them singletons. The sample was blood. Source of these receptors: a woman aged 30 to 39 with Graves' ophthalmopathy.

This clonotype appeared many times. The rearrangement links TRBV11-3 to TRBJ1-1; D remains unclear. CDR1 and CDR2 (germline): SGHNT, YENEEA. The CDR3 totals 14 residues. V lost 5 bases and J 7 bases, leaving 17 bases between the germline ends. The CDR3 region is CASSHPPARDEAFF. For the CDR3, the DNA is TGTGCCAGCAGCCATCCGCCGGCACGGGATGAAGCTTTCTTT.

This clonotype came up many times. The chain combines TRBV28 with TRBJ2-3; possibly TRBD1 or TRBD2 for D (5 bases each). Germline CDR1 MDHEN, CDR2 SYDVKM. V was pared by 5 bases and J by 0 bases, with 18 bases between. The CDR3 contains 17 residues. As DNA, the CDR3 is TGTGCCAGCAGTCTATTAATTTGGGGACCGAGCACAGATACGCAGTATTTT. Its protein is CASSLLIWGPSTDTQYF.

This clonotype was seen many times. The chain combines TRBV11-2 with TRBJ1-2; D possibly corresponds to TRBD1 (6 bases). Germline V CDR1 and CDR2: SGHAT, FQNNGV. The CDR3 is made up of 15 amino acids. Trimming took off 4 bases at V and 6 bases at J, with 18 bases between the two ends. CDR3 sequence reads: CASSSLTGQRDGYTF. CDR3 coding DNA: TGTGCCAGCAGCTCTCTTACAGGGCAAAGGGATGGCTACACCTTC.

CDR3 residues: CSSRLGEHGELFF. In DNA form, the CDR3 reads TGCAGCTCGCGTCTAGGGGAGCACGGGGAGCTGTTTTTT. The rearrangement joins TRBV29-1 to TRBJ2-2; TRBD1 or TRBD2 may be the D gene (5 bases each). This CDR3 contains 13 residues. V lost 8 bases to trimming and J lost 7 bases, with 17 bases between them. Germline assignment: CDR1 SQVTM and CDR2 ANQGSEA.

The V and J genes are TRBV19 and TRBJ2-1; possibly TRBD2 for D (6 bases). V was cut by 3 bases and J by 8 bases, with 14 bases left in between. This CDR3 has 14 residues. Germline V CDR1 and CDR2: LNHDA, SQIVND (reference sequence). The CDR3 is CASSIIPGRHEQFF. DNA of the CDR3: TGTGCCAGTAGTATTATTCCAGGGAGGCATGAGCAGTTCTTC. The entire variable domain, with the rest obtained from reference TRBV19 and TRBJ2-1, is as follows: DGGITQSPKYLFRKEGQNVTLSCEQNLNHDAMYWYRQDPGQGLRLIYYSQIVNDFQKGDIAEGYSVSREKKESFPLTVTSAQKNPTAFYLCASSIIPGRHEQFFGPGTRLTVL.

This clonotype was seen many times. V gene TRBV5-6 combines with J gene TRBJ2-1; 14 positions agree with TRBD2. This CDR3 has 17 amino acids. Germline CDR1 reads SGHDT; CDR2 reads YYEEEE. V gave up 3 bases and J gave up 1 base; unmatched junction bases: 3. The CDR3 coding sequence is TGTGCCAGCAGCTACGGACTAGCGGGAGGATCCTACAATGAGCAGTTCTTC. This translates into CASSYGLAGGSYNEQFF.

This clonotype was recorded at least ten times. J is TRBJ2-7 and V is TRBV7-9; D gene ambiguous. This CDR3 has 13 amino acids. Deletions cut 2 bases from V and 1 base from J, with 6 bases between. Per germline, CDR1 SEHNR and CDR2 FQNEAQ (reference sequence). The CDR3 DNA follows: TGTGCCAGCAGCTTACCCGCTTCCTACGAGCAGTACTTC. It yields the protein CASSLPASYEQYF.

J is TRBJ2-7 and V is TRBV12-3 or TRBV12-4; D not resolved. This CDR3 spans 13 amino acids. Between the trimmed V and J ends, which lost 3 bases and 5 bases, there was a span of 11 bases. Written as DNA, the CDR3 is TGTGCCAGCAGTTTTAGCCCCCCCAACGAGCAGTACTTC. This gives the protein CASSFSPPNEQYF.

This chain joins TRBV13 and TRBJ1-1; D is undetermined. The germline V gene has CDR1 PRHDT and CDR2 FYEKMQ (reference sequence). CDR3 size: 11 residues. V lost 9 bases, J lost 1 base, and 6 bases lay in between. The CDR3 protein is CASQTNTEAFF. Written as DNA, the CDR3 is TGTGCCAGTCAGACGAACACTGAAGCTTTCTTT. Together with reference TRBV13 and TRBJ1-1, the CDR3 gives the full variable domain: AAGVIQSPRHLIKEKRETATLKCYPIPRHDTVYWYQQGPGQDPQFLISFYEKMQSDKGSIPDRFSAQQFSDYHSELNMSSLELGDSALYFCASQTNTEAFFGQGTRLTVV.

This clonotype was seen a handful of times. The rearrangement uses TRBV10-2 and TRBJ1-6; TRBD1 might be the D (6 bases). Germline V gene data show CDR1 as WSHSY and CDR2 as SAAADI. Trimming took off 0 bases at V and 6 bases at J, with 18 bases between the two ends. CDR3 length: 18 residues. This CDR3 reads CASSESIGQGFRNSPLHF. The CDR3 DNA follows: TGCGCCAGCAGTGAGTCGATAGGCCAGGGGTTTCGTAATTCACCCCTCCACTTT.

The CDR3 reads CSAPGQGFNEQYF. In DNA, the CDR3 is TGCAGTGCGCCGGGACAGGGGTTCAACGAGCAGTACTTC. The chain carries TRBV20-1 and TRBJ2-7, with TRBD1 matching 10 bases. V gave up 6 bases and J gave up 5 bases; unmatched junction bases: 7. The CDR3 has 13 residues. Germline values: CDR1 DFQATT, CDR2 SNEGSKA (reference sequence).

This clonotype came up many times. The chain employs TRBV6-5 and TRBJ1-1; D remains ambiguous. CDR3 size: 16 residues. V was clipped by 2 bases and J by 0 bases, with 13 bases between them. The germline V gene encodes CDR1 MNHEY and CDR2 SVGAGI. The CDR3 loop is CASSYQDGGMNTEAFF. Written as DNA, the CDR3 is TGTGCCAGCAGTTACCAGGACGGTGGGATGAACACTGAAGCTTTCTTT.

This clonotype was observed many times. The chain is built from TRBV7-2 and TRBJ2-7, with D perhaps TRBD1 or TRBD2 (5 bases each). The CDR3 is 14 amino acids. V lost 5 bases to trimming and J lost 2 bases, with 13 bases between them. Germline-derived CDR1 and CDR2 are SGHTA and FQGNSA. DNA of the CDR3: TGTGCCAGCAGCCTAGACAGAGCGGCCTACGAGCAGTACTTC. Protein: CASSLDRAAYEQYF.

This clonotype was counted many times. V and J are TRBV30 and TRBJ2-1; D gene ambiguous. The germline V gene has CDR1 GTSNPN and CDR2 SVGIG (reference sequence). V lost 3 bases and J lost 10, with 16 bases in between. The length of the CDR3 is 13 residues. CDR3 sequence: CAWSALTSEEQFF. The CDR3 region has the DNA TGTGCCTGGAGCGCTCTAACGTCGGAGGAGCAGTTCTTC.

This clonotype has at least ten counts. The chain recombines TRBV7-2 with TRBJ1-2; TRBD1 might be the D (6 bases). Trimming took off 5 bases at V and 6 bases at J, with 19 bases between the two ends. Germline CDR1 reads SGHTA; CDR2 reads FQGNSA. CDR3 length equals 15 residues. The CDR3 loop is CASSPIPGGLDGYTF. CDR3 DNA: TGTGCCAGCAGCCCCATACCGGGGGGCCTCGATGGCTACACCTTC. Using reference TRBV7-2 and TRBJ1-2 for the parts outside the CDR3, the full variable domain is GAGVSQSPSNKVTEKGKDVELRCDPISGHTALYWYRQSLGQGLEFLIYFQGNSAPDKSGLPSDRFSAERTGGSVSTLTIQRTQQEDSAVYLCASSPIPGGLDGYTFGSGTRLTVV.

This chain joins TRBV19 and TRBJ2-1; D is unclear. From germline, CDR1 is LNHDA and CDR2 SQIVND (reference sequence). Trimming pared 3 bases from V and 6 bases from J, leaving 12 bases between. There are 14 residues in the CDR3. CDR3 protein: CASSIGRHPNEQFF. CDR3 DNA sequence: TGTGCCAGTAGTATCGGAAGACACCCCAATGAGCAGTTCTTC.

The V call is TRBV7-9, the J call TRBJ2-5, with 12 bases identical to TRBD1. This CDR3 comprises 20 residues. Germline lookup yields CDR1 SEHNR and CDR2 FQNEAQ (reference sequence). The V and J ends lost 5 bases and 2 bases, in that order; junction bases with no gene match: 18. CDR3 DNA sequence: TGTGCCAGCAGCACCCCCGGGACAGGGGGCTTTTGGGTAGAACAAGAGACCCAGTACTTC. This encodes CASSTPGTGGFWVEQETQYF.

The V gene is TRBV18, the J gene TRBJ1-5, with TRBD1 matching 8 bases. Trimming took 4 bases from V and 5 from J; bases not matched to a gene: 7. CDR1 and CDR2 from the germline V gene are KGHSH and LQKENI. This CDR3 is built from 15 residues. This CDR3 is CASSLRQGMDQPQHF. The CDR3 coding sequence is TGTGCCAGCTCACTACGACAGGGGATGGATCAGCCCCAGCATTTT. The variable domain in full, with the rest retrieved from reference TRBV18 and TRBJ1-5, is NAGVMQNPRHLVRRRGQEARLRCSPMKGHSHVYWYRQLPEEGLKFMVYLQKENIIDESGMPKERFSAEFPKEGPSILRIQQVVRGDSAAYFCASSLRQGMDQPQHFGDGTRLSIL.

The chain links TRBV5-1 to TRBJ1-4, with D possibly being TRBD1 (5 bases). The CDR3 has 16 amino acids. Germline lookup yields CDR1 SGHRS and CDR2 YFSETQ. V was cut by 3 bases and J by 5 bases, with 17 bases left in between. The CDR3 loop reads CASSSAPGRVNEKLFF. For the CDR3, the DNA is TGCGCCAGCAGCTCGGCTCCGGGACGCGTAAATGAAAAACTGTTTTTT.

This sequence joins TRBV28 and TRBJ2-7, with 11 positions matching TRBD1. This CDR3 contains 15 residues. Germline CDR1 MDHEN, CDR2 SYDVKM. Unmatched junction bases numbered 2, after V lost 2 bases and J lost 2 bases. The CDR3 reads CASSLGTGGTYEQYV. CDR3 sequence (DNA): TGTGCCAGCAGTTTAGGGACAGGGGGGACCTACGAGCAGTACGTC.

The chain employs TRBV5-4 and TRBJ1-1; no reliable D call. Germline assignment: CDR1 SGHNT and CDR2 YYREEE (reference sequence). V was trimmed by 4 bases and J by 1 base, leaving 11 bases between them. This CDR3 contains 14 residues. CDR3 coding DNA: TGTGCCAGCAGCCATCTGTCCACGAACACTGAAGCTTTCTTT. Amino acids: CASSHLSTNTEAFF.

This clonotype was seen repeatedly, ten times or more. This chain links TRBV20-1 with TRBJ2-3; TRBD2 might be the D (6 bases). V lost 5 bases and J 4 bases, leaving 22 bases between the germline ends. The V gene's germline CDR1 is DFQATT and CDR2 SNEGSKA (reference sequence). The CDR3 length is 16 residues. CDR3 bases: TGCAGTGCTCCCACGAGTAGCGGATCCCCCCCAGATACGCAGTATTTT. Translated: CSAPTSSGSPPDTQYF.

The V call is TRBV10-3, the J call TRBJ2-7; D is unclear. Germline lookup yields CDR1 ENHRY and CDR2 SYGVKD. Trimming pared 6 bases from V and 4 bases from J, leaving 22 bases between. The CDR3 contains 16 residues. This chain's CDR3 is CAISPRLVSAVYEQYF. In DNA, the CDR3 is TGTGCCATCAGCCCTCGGTTAGTATCGGCGGTTTACGAGCAGTACTTC.